A selection of T cell receptor beta chains follows, all from one sample in a study of response to subunit inactivated influenza vaccine. TCRdb re-derived calls from the RT-PCR reads in MiXCR, one entry per CDR3 protein. The sample has 750,000 to 850,000 distinct CDR3 sequences; roughly 20% are singletons. This sample comprised PBMCs from blood, obtained approximately 5 days after vaccination. Receptors originate from a middle-aged man who received an inactivated influenza vaccine. The CDR3 runs from the conserved cysteine through the conserved F or W. D genes are given only for firm matches. Rows may omit the clone size; those that give it use once, few, many or a size class.

V: TRBV15; D: NA; J: TRBJ1-1; size: NA; CDR3: CATSRGPGMNTEAFF; DNA: TGTGCCACCAGCAGAGGTCCAGGAATGAACACTGAAGCTTTCTTT
V: TRBV6-1; D: TRBD2; J: TRBJ2-2; size: NA; CDR3: CASRKREGGELFF; DNA: TGTGCCAGCAGGAAGCGGGAGGGCGGGGAGCTGTTTTTT
V: TRBV28; D: TRBD1; J: TRBJ2-5; size: NA; CDR3: CASSFSQGARETQYF; DNA: TGTGCCAGCAGTTTTTCACAGGGGGCTCGGGAGACCCAGTACTTC
V: TRBV7-9; D: NA; J: TRBJ2-5; size: few; CDR3: CASSPKGGHRETQYF; DNA: TGTGCCAGCAGCCCCAAAGGAGGACATCGGGAGACCCAGTACTTC
V: TRBV6-1; D: NA; J: TRBJ2-1; size: few; CDR3: CASSQGPPESYNEQFF; DNA: TGTGCCAGCAGCCAAGGACCCCCGGAATCCTACAATGAGCAGTTCTTC
V: TRBV7-2; D: NA; J: TRBJ2-5; size: many; CDR3: CASSLGFETQYF; DNA: TGTGCCAGCAGCTTGGGGTTTGAGACCCAGTACTTC
V: TRBV20-1; D: TRBD2; J: TRBJ2-1; size: NA; CDR3: CSARSGRIDNEQFF; DNA: TGCAGTGCTCGGAGCGGGAGAATCGACAATGAGCAGTTCTTC
V: TRBV6-2/TRBV6-3; D: NA; J: TRBJ2-7; size: NA; CDR3: CASSYFSGLNEQYF; DNA: TGTGCCAGCAGTTACTTTTCCGGGCTCAACGAGCAGTACTTC
V: TRBV12-3/TRBV12-4; D: TRBD1; J: TRBJ2-5; size: NA; CDR3: CASSRYGTGGGETQYF; DNA: TGTGCCAGCAGTCGTTATGGGACAGGGGGGGGGGAGACCCAGTACTTC
V: TRBV5-1; D: TRBD2; J: TRBJ2-3; size: few; CDR3: CASSLRTSGTSTDTQYF; DNA: TGCGCCAGCAGCTTGCGAACTAGCGGGACCAGCACAGATACGCAGTATTTT
V: TRBV7-2; D: TRBD1; J: TRBJ2-5; size: many; CDR3: CASTASRQGLRETQYF; DNA: TGTGCCAGCACCGCCTCCAGACAGGGTTTGAGAGAGACCCAGTACTTC
V: TRBV6-2/TRBV6-3; D: NA; J: TRBJ1-1; size: few; CDR3: CASSYWPRNTEAFF; DNA: TGTGCCAGCAGTTACTGGCCAAGGAACACTGAAGCTTTCTTT
V: TRBV28; D: NA; J: TRBJ2-5; size: NA; CDR3: CASSLKQDGGETQYF; DNA: TGTGCCAGCAGTTTAAAACAGGACGGGGGAGAGACCCAGTACTTC
V: TRBV29-1; D: NA; J: TRBJ1-3; size: NA; CDR3: CSAYGLAGNTIYF; DNA: TGCAGCGCATACGGACTTGCGGGAAACACCATATATTTT
V: TRBV15; D: TRBD2; J: TRBJ2-1; size: few; CDR3: CATSKDQIAGGRSYEQFF; DNA: TGTGCCACCAGCAAGGACCAGATCGCGGGAGGGCGAAGTTATGAGCAGTTCTTC
V: TRBV7-2; D: NA; J: TRBJ2-3; size: many; CDR3: CASSLLQSLAGTDTQYF; DNA: TGTGCCAGCAGCTTACTCCAGAGCTTAGCGGGCACAGATACGCAGTATTTT
V: TRBV4-3; D: TRBD2; J: TRBJ2-3; size: few; CDR3: CASSQAPRVAGAISTDTQYF; DNA: TGCGCCAGCAGCCAAGCCCCGCGGGTAGCGGGGGCAATTAGCACAGATACGCAGTATTTT
V: TRBV6-2/TRBV6-3; D: NA; J: TRBJ1-6; size: NA; CDR3: CASSSGHAGSPLHF; DNA: TGTGCCAGCAGCTCGGGCCACGCGGGTTCACCCCTCCACTTT
V: TRBV10-3; D: NA; J: TRBJ1-1; size: NA; CDR3: CAISRDDGNTEAFF; DNA: TGTGCCATCAGCCGGGACGACGGGAACACTGAAGCTTTCTTT
V: TRBV20-1; D: NA; J: TRBJ2-5; size: NA; CDR3: CSASPPGPQETQYF; DNA: TGCAGTGCTAGCCCTCCGGGACCCCAAGAGACCCAGTACTTC
V: TRBV9; D: NA; J: TRBJ2-4; size: NA; CDR3: CASSGGGGGKNIQYF; DNA: TGTGCCAGCAGCGGAGGGGGAGGGGGCAAAAACATTCAGTACTTC
V: TRBV6-2/TRBV6-3; D: TRBD2; J: TRBJ2-5; size: few; CDR3: CASSTQRLAEETQYF; DNA: TGTGCCAGCAGCACGCAAAGACTAGCGGAAGAGACCCAGTACTTC
V: TRBV28; D: TRBD1; J: TRBJ1-2; size: few; CDR3: CASSLIPFARGKGYGYTF; DNA: TGTGCCAGCAGTTTAATCCCTTTTGCCAGGGGGAAAGGCTATGGCTACACCTTC
V: TRBV20-1; D: TRBD1; J: TRBJ1-4; size: once; CDR3: CSTTPIRDRLGEKLFF; DNA: TGCAGCACAACCCCAATAAGGGACAGACTGGGAGAAAAACTGTTTTTT
V: TRBV15; D: TRBD2; J: TRBJ2-5; size: many; CDR3: CATSRDGALADWSETQYF; DNA: TGTGCCACCAGCAGAGATGGGGCTCTAGCGGACTGGAGTGAGACCCAGTACTTC
V: TRBV7-6; D: NA; J: TRBJ2-3; size: few; CDR3: CASSFPQRLTDTQYF; DNA: TGTGCCAGCAGCTTCCCGCAGCGGCTGACAGATACGCAGTATTTT
V: TRBV20-1; D: TRBD1; J: TRBJ1-5; size: few; CDR3: CSASRGTANQPQHF; DNA: TGCAGTGCTAGCCGGGGGACAGCTAATCAGCCCCAGCATTTT
V: TRBV6-2/TRBV6-3; D: NA; J: TRBJ1-2; size: NA; CDR3: CASSYIGFYGYTF; DNA: TGTGCCAGCAGTTACATTGGGTTTTATGGCTACACCTTC
V: TRBV27; D: NA; J: TRBJ2-7; size: once; CDR3: CASSLLFGEPYEQYF; DNA: TGTGCCAGCAGTTTACTGTTCGGGGAGCCCTACGAGCAGTACTTC